This T cell receptor (beta chain) originates from a study of T cell changes during pregnancy in multiple sclerosis. Generated by immunoSEQ multiplex PCR, the TCRdb table keeps only in-frame clones and is missing some. The sample gives some 30,000 clones, around 92% of which show up once; under 5% is in the top ten. V was clipped by 5 bases and J by 3 bases, with 3 bases between them. The CDR3 has 11 amino acids. CDR1 SEHNR and CDR2 FQNEAQ come from the germline V gene (reference sequence). The sequences come from CD8+ T cells from peripheral blood mononuclear cells, collected in the second trimester of pregnancy. The chain uses TRBV7-9 and TRBJ2-3; no reliable D call. The sequence was collected from a female donor in good health, enrolled as a control in a pregnancy study. CDR3 sequence (DNA): TGTGCCAGCAGCGCGACAGATACGCAGTATTTT. Its translation is CASSATDTQYF.